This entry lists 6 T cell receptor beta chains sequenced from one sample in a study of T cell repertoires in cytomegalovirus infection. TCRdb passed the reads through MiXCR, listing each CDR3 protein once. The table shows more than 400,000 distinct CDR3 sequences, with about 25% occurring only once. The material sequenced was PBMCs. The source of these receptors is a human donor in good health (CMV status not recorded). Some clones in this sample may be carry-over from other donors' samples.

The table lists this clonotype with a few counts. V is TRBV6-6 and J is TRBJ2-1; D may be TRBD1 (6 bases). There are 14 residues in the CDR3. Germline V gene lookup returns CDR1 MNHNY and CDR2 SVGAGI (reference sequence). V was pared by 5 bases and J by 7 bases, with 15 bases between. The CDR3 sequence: CASSINREINEQFF. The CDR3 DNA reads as TGTGCCAGCAGTATAAACAGGGAGATAAATGAGCAGTTCTTC.

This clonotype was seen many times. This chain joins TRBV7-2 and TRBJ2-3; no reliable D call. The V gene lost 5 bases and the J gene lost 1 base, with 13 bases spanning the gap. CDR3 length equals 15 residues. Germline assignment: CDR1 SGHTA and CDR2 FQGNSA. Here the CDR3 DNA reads TGTGCCAGCAGCCTGGGATCAGCTCGCACAGATACGCAGTATTTT. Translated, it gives CASSLGSARTDTQYF.

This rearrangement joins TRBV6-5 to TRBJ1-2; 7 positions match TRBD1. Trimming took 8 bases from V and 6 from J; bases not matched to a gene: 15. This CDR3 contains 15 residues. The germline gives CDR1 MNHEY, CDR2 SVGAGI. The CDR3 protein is CASSQTGRQGDGYTF. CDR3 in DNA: TGTGCCAGCTCTCAAACCGGCCGACAGGGAGATGGCTACACCTTC.

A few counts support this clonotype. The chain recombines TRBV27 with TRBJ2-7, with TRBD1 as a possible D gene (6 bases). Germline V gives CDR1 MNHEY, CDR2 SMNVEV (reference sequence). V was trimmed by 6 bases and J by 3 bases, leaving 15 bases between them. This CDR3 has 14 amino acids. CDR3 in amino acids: CASSYRDNFYEQYF. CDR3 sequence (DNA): TGTGCCAGCAGCTACCGGGACAACTTCTACGAGCAGTACTTC.

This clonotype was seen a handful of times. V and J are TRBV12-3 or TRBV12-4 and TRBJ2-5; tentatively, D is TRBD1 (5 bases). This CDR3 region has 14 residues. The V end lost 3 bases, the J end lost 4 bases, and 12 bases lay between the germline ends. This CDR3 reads CASSLQGNRETQYF. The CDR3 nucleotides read TGTGCCAGCAGTTTGCAGGGCAACCGAGAGACCCAGTACTTC.

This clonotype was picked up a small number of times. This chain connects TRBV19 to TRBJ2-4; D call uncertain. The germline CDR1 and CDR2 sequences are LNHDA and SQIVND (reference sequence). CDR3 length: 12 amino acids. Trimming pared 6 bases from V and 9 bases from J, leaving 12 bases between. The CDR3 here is CASSLLGAIQYF. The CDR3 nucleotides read TGTGCCAGTAGCCTTCTCGGTGCCATTCAGTACTTC.